Below, 10 T cell receptor beta chains from the same sample are listed, as sequenced in a study of post-analysis software for immune sequencing data (dated by TCRdb to about 2015). The receptor library was made with PCR. This sample was sequenced with an Illumina HiSeq 2500. Unique molecular identifiers were incorporated into TCR beta cDNA libraries to reduce PCR and sequencing biases. TCRdb trimmed the raw reads at Q25, called clones with MiXCR and kept productive beta chains. Each record represents a unique CDR3 protein, reported with the most common genes and DNA among its rows. Within this sample are approximately 570,000 distinct CDR3 sequences, with 40% to 50% of them counted one time only. The top ten clonotypes cover about 1.8% of the sample. These receptors are not linked to any known antigen. The paper as a whole reports these results and caveats: Significantly higher frequencies in patients than in controls were found for five or six TRBV segments, including TRBV5-6, TRBV5-1 and TRBV20-1.

The sequencing input was blood. These receptors were collected from a girl aged 5 to 17 with multiple sclerosis.

This clonotype was recorded a few times. This chain joins TRBV3-1 and TRBJ2-5; 8 nucleotides agree with TRBD1. This CDR3 region has 15 residues. Germline V gives CDR1 LGHDT, CDR2 YNNKEL (reference sequence). J lost 3 bases, V lost 0 bases, and 3 bases had no gene match. This CDR3 is CASSQEWTGKETQYF. The DNA of the CDR3 is TGTGCCAGCAGCCAAGAATGGACAGGGAAAGAGACCCAGTACTTC.

This clonotype came up a few times. V is TRBV6-5 and J is TRBJ2-7, with 8 bases matching TRBD1. Germline CDR1 is MNHEY and CDR2 is SVGAGI. V lost 5 bases, J lost 2 bases, and 5 bases stayed unmatched. The CDR3 is 14 amino acids. CDR3 sequence reads: CASSKDRAPYEQYF. The CDR3 bases are TGTGCCAGCAGTAAGGACAGGGCCCCCTACGAGCAGTACTTC.

Of note for this clonotype: It is unclear where the CDR3 begins or ends on the DNA, so no DNA is shown, and the CDR3 is as TCRdb lists it. The chain joins TRBV12-3 or TRBV12-4 to TRBJ1-2; the table gives TRBD1 as D, unverified against the DNA. Counting both end residues, the CDR3 totals 13 amino acids. The CDR3 spells CASSSGQGSGYTF.

This clonotype has just a few counts. The chain uses TRBV6-1 and TRBJ2-1; D is undetermined. Germline CDR1 MNHNS, CDR2 SASEGT. Deletions cut 5 bases from V and 0 bases from J, with 14 bases between. CDR3 length: 16 residues. The CDR3 loop is CASSPSWSPSYNEQFF. The CDR3 DNA reads as TGTGCCAGCAGTCCTTCCTGGTCCCCCTCCTACAATGAGCAGTTCTTC.

The chain employs TRBV29-1 and TRBJ2-1; 9 bases fit TRBD2. Trimming removed 4 bases from V and 7 bases from J; junction bases left unmatched: 8. The CDR3 is made up of 14 amino acids. Germline CDR1 and CDR2: SQVTM and ANQGSEA. CDR3 residues: CSVGLAAAGNEQFF. CDR3 nucleotide sequence: TGCAGCGTTGGACTAGCGGCAGCGGGGAATGAGCAGTTCTTC.

This clonotype was seen once. The chain links TRBV5-1 to TRBJ2-3; 13 nucleotides line up with TRBD2. This CDR3 contains 16 residues. Germline V gene lookup returns CDR1 SGHRS and CDR2 YFSETQ. Trimming took 3 bases from V and 8 from J; bases not matched to a gene: 9. CDR3 coding DNA: TGCGCCAGCAGCTACCAGGGACTAGCGGGGTCAGGTACGCAGTATTTT. The encoded protein is CASSYQGLAGSGTQYF.

This chain uses TRBV5-1 with TRBJ2-1; 8 bases fit TRBD2. This CDR3 contains 18 residues. The trim removed 0 bases at V and 7 bases at J, leaving 15 bases unmatched. Germline V gene lookup returns CDR1 SGHRS and CDR2 YFSETQ. DNA for the CDR3: TGCGCCAGCAGCTTGGGCTCCCCTGCCAGCGGGAGATTAAATGAGCAGTTCTTC. It encodes CASSLGSPASGRLNEQFF.

CDR3 in amino acids: CASSAGGSRGKLFF. The CDR3 bases are TGTGCCAGCAGCGCCGGGGGAAGTCGGGGCAAACTGTTTTTT. The rearrangement uses TRBV7-9 and TRBJ1-4; tentatively, D is TRBD1 (5 bases). Per germline, CDR1 SEHNR and CDR2 FQNEAQ (reference sequence). The CDR3 spans 14 residues. V gave up 5 bases and J gave up 11 bases, with 18 bases separating them.

In its sample, this clonotype was seen a few times. The V gene is TRBV5-1, the J gene TRBJ2-7; D is perhaps TRBD1 or TRBD2 (5 bases each). The germline V gene has CDR1 SGHRS and CDR2 YFSETQ. The CDR3 is made up of 14 amino acids. The germline V and J ends were trimmed by 5 bases and 6 bases, with 18 bases remaining between them. CDR3 nucleotides: TGCGCCAGCAGACGAGACTGGGGGTCTGGCGAGCAGTACTTC. This gives the protein CASRRDWGSGEQYF. Based on the CDR3 plus reference TRBV5-1 and TRBJ2-7, the full variable domain is KAGVTQTPRYLIKTRGQQVTLSCSPISGHRSVSWYQQTPGQGLQFLFEYFSETQRNKGNFPGRFSGRQFSNSRSEMNVSTLELGDSALYLCASRRDWGSGEQYFGPGTRLTVT.

The chain couples TRBV30 to TRBJ2-7; possibly TRBD1 for D (5 bases). The ends were cut back, 7 bases at V and 2 bases at J, with 15 bases in the middle. Looked up from germline, CDR1 is GTSNPN and CDR2 is SVGIG (reference sequence). The CDR3 runs to 13 residues. The CDR3 loop is CASLGHPTYEQYF. In DNA, the CDR3 is TGTGCCTCTCTCGGACATCCGACCTACGAGCAGTACTTC.